Listed here are 14 T cell receptor beta chains from one sample, sequenced in a study of identical twins. TCRdb re-called the 5' RACE reads with MiXCR, one entry per CDR3 protein. This sample has 700,000 to 950,000 distinct CDR3 sequences, with over 9% found just once. These sequences were also reported in another study, on yellow fever vaccine responses in identical twins.

What was sequenced was PBMCs. These receptors all come from a young woman in good health.

The rearrangement uses TRBV20-1 and TRBJ2-3, with 8 bases identical to TRBD2. This CDR3 comprises 14 residues. Germline assignment: CDR1 DFQATT and CDR2 SNEGSKA (reference sequence). Trimming removed 0 bases from V and 6 bases from J; junction bases left unmatched: 5. CDR3 amino acids: CSARDLLAVDTQYF. CDR3 sequence (DNA): TGCAGTGCTAGAGATTTACTAGCGGTGGATACGCAGTATTTT.

The chain is built from TRBV19 and TRBJ2-7; 11 positions agree with TRBD2. The CDR3 consists of 15 residues. Germline V gene sequence: CDR1 LNHDA, CDR2 SQIVND (reference sequence). V was pared by 1 base and J by 4 bases, with 3 bases of the junction left unmatched. CDR3 sequence reads: CASSIGLAGSYEQYF. The CDR3 region has the DNA TGTGCCAGTAGTATAGGACTAGCGGGATCATACGAGCAGTACTTC.

This clonotype has at least ten counts. The chain employs TRBV5-1 and TRBJ2-7; D uncertain. The CDR3 length is 14 residues. Deletions cut 4 bases from V and 4 bases from J, with 15 bases between. Germline CDR1 is SGHRS and CDR2 is YFSETQ. In DNA, the CDR3 is TGCGCCAGCAGCCACGAACCTGGTCGATACGAGCAGTACTTC. Translating gives CASSHEPGRYEQYF.

The chain employs TRBV5-1 and TRBJ1-1; 12 bases match TRBD1. Germline V gene lookup returns CDR1 SGHRS and CDR2 YFSETQ. The CDR3 extends over 13 amino acids. V dropped 4 bases and J dropped 10; count of bases not matched to a gene: 5. CDR3 in amino acids: CASSGTGGATAFF. CDR3 bases: TGCGCCAGCAGCGGGACAGGGGGCGCGACAGCTTTCTTT.

This clonotype was picked up a small number of times. The chain uses TRBV10-3 and TRBJ1-3; D ambiguous. V was shortened by 4 bases and J by 3 bases, with 13 bases between the two germline ends. Looked up from germline, CDR1 is ENHRY and CDR2 is SYGVKD. The CDR3 contains 15 residues. The CDR3 DNA follows: TGTGCCATCAGTGGGCGGGCAACCAGTGGAAACACCATATATTTT. It translates to CAISGRATSGNTIYF.

The chain uses TRBV10-3 and TRBJ2-5, with 8 bases identical to TRBD1. V dropped 5 bases and J dropped 5; count of bases not matched to a gene: 4. Per germline, CDR1 ENHRY and CDR2 SYGVKD. CDR3 size: 13 residues. The CDR3 region is CAISPTGVETQYF. The CDR3 bases are TGTGCCATCAGTCCGACAGGGGTTGAGACCCAGTACTTC.

This clonotype has just a few counts. The chain recombines TRBV28 with TRBJ2-3; 9 positions agree with TRBD2. The CDR3 consists of 15 residues. J gave up 1 base and V 3 bases, and 2 bases lay outside the gene matches. The V gene's germline CDR1 is MDHEN and CDR2 SYDVKM. CDR3 in amino acids: CASSFSGSGTDTQYF. The CDR3 bases are TGTGCCAGCAGTTTTAGCGGGAGCGGCACAGATACGCAGTATTTT.

This clonotype was detected only a few times. The rearrangement joins TRBV5-5 to TRBJ2-7; no clear D. The CDR3 runs to 13 residues. Trimming shortened V by 7 bases and J by 3 bases, and 14 bases separated the two germline ends. Per germline, CDR1 SGHKS and CDR2 YYEKEE (reference sequence). Here the CDR3 reads CASAVRQNYEQYF. DNA of the CDR3: TGTGCCAGCGCCGTCCGCCAGAACTACGAGCAGTACTTC.

The rearrangement links TRBV19 to TRBJ1-5; D uncertain. V dropped 7 bases and J dropped 0 bases, with 13 bases sitting between them. Germline values: CDR1 LNHDA, CDR2 SQIVND (reference sequence). The CDR3 has 15 residues. In DNA, the CDR3 is TGTGCCAGTAAAGCTGATCCGAATAGCAATCAGCCCCAGCATTTT. This encodes CASKADPNSNQPQHF.

This clonotype was seen at least ten times. The chain combines TRBV28 with TRBJ1-1; D is possibly TRBD1 (6 bases). In germline, CDR1 is MDHEN, CDR2 SYDVKM. CDR3 size: 13 residues. V was pared by 2 bases and J by 8 bases, with 12 bases between. For the CDR3, the DNA is TGTGCCAGCAGTTTACTGACAGGCGGGGAAGCTTTCTTT. Residues: CASSLLTGGEAFF.

The chain has TRBV27 and TRBJ2-3, with a weak D call TRBD2 (8 bases). Per germline, CDR1 MNHEY and CDR2 SMNVEV (reference sequence). The CDR3 contains 17 residues. Trimming pared 3 bases from V and 1 base from J, leaving 17 bases between. The CDR3 DNA follows: TGTGCCAGCAGTTTTTCCGGGAGGGACAGAGGCACAGATACGCAGTATTTT. Translation: CASSFSGRDRGTDTQYF.

This clonotype was recorded at least ten times. The chain joins TRBV15 to TRBJ1-3; a possible D gene is TRBD1 (5 bases). Between the trimmed V and J ends, which lost 0 bases and 4 bases, there was a span of 7 bases. CDR1 LNHNV and CDR2 YYDKDF come from the germline V gene (reference sequence). The CDR3 runs 14 residues. The CDR3 sequence: CATSRDPGGNTIYF. The CDR3 nucleotides are TGTGCCACCAGCAGAGATCCAGGGGGAAACACCATATATTTT.

The J gene is TRBJ2-2, the V gene TRBV29-1; D may be TRBD2 (5 bases). V dropped 1 base and J dropped 0 bases, with 6 bases sitting between them. Germline loops: CDR1 SQVTM, CDR2 ANQGSEA. The CDR3 contains 14 residues. The CDR3 loop reads CSVEGLSNTGELFF. The CDR3 DNA reads TGCAGCGTTGAAGGACTATCGAACACCGGGGAGCTGTTTTTT.

The V call is TRBV9, the J call TRBJ2-7, with D hard to call. CDR1 is SGDLS and CDR2 is YYNGEE in the germline V gene. V lost 3 bases and J lost 6, with 13 bases in between. The CDR3 runs to 13 residues. The DNA of the CDR3 is TGTGCCAGCAGCGAAGGGCCCCGTGGCGAGCAGTACGTC. It is translated as CASSEGPRGEQYV.